This T cell receptor (beta chain) was retrieved from a study of shared clonotypes between healthy human individuals. TCRdb's copy holds only in-frame clones and misses some; the assay was immunoSEQ multiplex PCR. The sample holds about 2.3 million clones; approximately 90% are singletons and the top ten take about 0.36%. The CDR3 runs to 13 residues. Trimming took off 6 bases at V and 6 bases at J, with 15 bases between the two ends. Germline V CDR1 and CDR2: MNHEY, SMNVEV (reference sequence). This TCR came from a young man in good health. Some clones in this sample may be carry-over from other donors' samples. The chain uses TRBV27 and TRBJ2-7; no reliable D call. Material for sequencing was naive CD4+ T cells from PBMCs. Subset given: CD45RA+ positively selected. The chain's CDR3 is CASRPASGAEQYF. The CDR3 DNA is TGTGCCAGCAGACCGGCGTCAGGTGCCGAGCAGTACTTC.